This T cell receptor (beta chain) was captured by sequencing in a study of blood T cell repertoires in COVID-19. V was clipped by 5 bases and J by 4 bases, with 15 bases between them. CDR3 length equals 15 residues. Germline lookup yields CDR1 LNHDA and CDR2 SQIVND (reference sequence). Methods used by the authors: Reference gene primer amplification gave nucleated cell count estimates. Repertoires were generated with immunoSEQ multiplex PCR, while TCRdb's copy carries only in-frame clones and drops some. D and trimming come from the DNA, and the V and J calls and clone size come from that table. The data show about 170,000 clones, around four fifths seen once. Seattle's enrolled individuals joined amid active infection and were then monitored longitudinally.

This sequence was found in a woman aged 70 to 79 with COVID-19, enrolled during active disease. The chain combines TRBV19 with TRBJ2-1; maybe TRBD2 (6 bases). The sequenced sample consisted of peripheral blood. The CDR3 DNA sequence: TGTGCCAGTAGTGGCCTAGCGAATCTTTACAATGAGCAGTTCTTC. Translating gives CASSGLANLYNEQFF.